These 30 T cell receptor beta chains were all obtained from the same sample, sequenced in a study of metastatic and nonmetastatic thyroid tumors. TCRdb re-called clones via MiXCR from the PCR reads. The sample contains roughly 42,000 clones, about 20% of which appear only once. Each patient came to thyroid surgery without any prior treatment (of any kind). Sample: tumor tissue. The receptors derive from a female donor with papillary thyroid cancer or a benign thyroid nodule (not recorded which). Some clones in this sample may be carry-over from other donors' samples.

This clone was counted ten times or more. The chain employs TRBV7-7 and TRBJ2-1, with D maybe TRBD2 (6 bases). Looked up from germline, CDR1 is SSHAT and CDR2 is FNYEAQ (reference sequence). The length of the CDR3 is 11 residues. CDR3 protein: CASGSGNEQFF. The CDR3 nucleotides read TGTGCTAGCGGCTCGGGCAATGAGCAGTTCTTC.

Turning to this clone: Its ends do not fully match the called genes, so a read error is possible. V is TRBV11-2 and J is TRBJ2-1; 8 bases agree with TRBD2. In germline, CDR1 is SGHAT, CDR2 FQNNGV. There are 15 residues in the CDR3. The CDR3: CASSLSIGGAIEQLF. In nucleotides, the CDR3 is TGTGCCAGCAGCTTAAGTATCGGGGGGGCTATTGAGCAGCTCTTC. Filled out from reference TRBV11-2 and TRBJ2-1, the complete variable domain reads EAGVAQSPRYKIIEKRQSVAFWCNPISGHATLYWYQQILGQGPKLLIQFQNNGVVDDSQLPKDRFSAERLKGVDSTLKIQPAKLEDSAVYLCASSLSIGGAIEQLFGPGTRLTVL.

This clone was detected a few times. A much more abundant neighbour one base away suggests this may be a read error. The CDR3 loop reads CASSRIEGGSTGELFF. The CDR3, as DNA: TGTGCCAGCAGCCGGATAGAGGGGGGCAGCACCGGGGAGCTGTTTTTT. The chain links TRBV3-1 to TRBJ2-2; tentatively, D is TRBD1 or TRBD2 (6 bases each). Germline V lookup: CDR1 LGHDT, CDR2 YNNKEL (reference sequence). CDR3 size: 16 residues. V gave up 4 bases and J gave up 4 bases, with 16 bases separating them.

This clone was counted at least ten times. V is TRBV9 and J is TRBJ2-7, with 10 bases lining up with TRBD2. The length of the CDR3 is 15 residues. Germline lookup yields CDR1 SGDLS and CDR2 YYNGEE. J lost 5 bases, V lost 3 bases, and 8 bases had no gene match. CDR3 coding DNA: TGTGCCAGCAGCGCAACTAGCGGGGTAGCCCACGAGCAGTACTTC. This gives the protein CASSATSGVAHEQYF.

The CDR3 DNA reads as TGTGCCAGCAGCTTAGAGGGAGGCGGTGTAACTGAAGCTTTCTTT. Its translation is CASSLEGGGVTEAFF. J is TRBJ1-1 and V is TRBV7-2; D not resolved. The germline V and J ends were trimmed by 1 base and 5 bases, with 14 bases remaining between them. The CDR3 contains 15 residues. The V gene's germline CDR1 is SGHTA and CDR2 FQGNSA.

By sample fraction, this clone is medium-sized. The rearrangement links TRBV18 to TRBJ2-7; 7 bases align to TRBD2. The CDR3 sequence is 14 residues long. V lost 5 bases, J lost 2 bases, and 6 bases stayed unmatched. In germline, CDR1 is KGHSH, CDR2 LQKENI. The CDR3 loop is CASSSTGLAYEQYF. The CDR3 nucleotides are TGTGCCAGCTCATCTACCGGACTAGCCTACGAGCAGTACTTC. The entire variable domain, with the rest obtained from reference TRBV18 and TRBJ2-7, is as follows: NAGVMQNPRHLVRRRGQEARLRCSPMKGHSHVYWYRQLPEEGLKFMVYLQKENIIDESGMPKERFSAEFPKEGPSILRIQQVVRGDSAAYFCASSSTGLAYEQYFGPGTRLTVT.

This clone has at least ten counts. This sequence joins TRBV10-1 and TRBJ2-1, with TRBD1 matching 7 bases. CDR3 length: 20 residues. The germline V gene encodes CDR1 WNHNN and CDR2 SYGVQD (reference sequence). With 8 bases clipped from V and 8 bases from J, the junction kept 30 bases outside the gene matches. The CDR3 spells CASGLNREQGVNNKLDEQFF. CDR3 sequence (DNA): TGCGCCAGCGGCCTAAACAGGGAGCAGGGGGTGAACAACAAGTTGGATGAGCAGTTCTTC.

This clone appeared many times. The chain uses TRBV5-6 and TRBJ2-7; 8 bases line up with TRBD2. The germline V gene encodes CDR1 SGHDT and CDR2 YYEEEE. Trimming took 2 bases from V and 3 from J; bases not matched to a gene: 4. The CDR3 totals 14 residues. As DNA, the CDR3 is TGTGCCAGCAGCTTCCCGGGACTAGACTACGAGCAGTACTTC. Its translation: CASSFPGLDYEQYF. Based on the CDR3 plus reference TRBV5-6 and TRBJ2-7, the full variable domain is DAGVTQSPTHLIKTRGQQVTLRCSPKSGHDTVSWYQQALGQGPQFIFQYYEEEERQRGNFPDRFSGHQFPNYSSELNVNALLLGDSALYLCASSFPGLDYEQYFGPGTRLTVT.

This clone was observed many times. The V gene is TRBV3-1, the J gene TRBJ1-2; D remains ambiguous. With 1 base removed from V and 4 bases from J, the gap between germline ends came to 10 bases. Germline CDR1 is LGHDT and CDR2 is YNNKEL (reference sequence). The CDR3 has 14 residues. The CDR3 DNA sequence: TGTGCCAGCAGCCAAGTGTCCAAGCTCTATGGCTACACCTTC. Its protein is CASSQVSKLYGYTF.

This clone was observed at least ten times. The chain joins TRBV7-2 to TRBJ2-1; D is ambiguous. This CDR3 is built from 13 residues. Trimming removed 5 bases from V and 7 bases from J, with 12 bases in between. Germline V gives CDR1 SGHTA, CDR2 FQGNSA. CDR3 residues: CASSPYIRNEQFF. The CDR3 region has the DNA TGTGCCAGCAGCCCCTATATAAGGAATGAGCAGTTCTTC.

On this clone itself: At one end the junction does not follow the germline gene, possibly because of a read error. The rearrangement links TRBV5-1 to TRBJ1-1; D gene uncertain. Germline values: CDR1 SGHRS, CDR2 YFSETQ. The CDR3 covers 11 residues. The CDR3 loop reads CASSFHTEAFF. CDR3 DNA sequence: TGCGCTAGCAGCTTCCACACTGAAGCTTTCTTT.

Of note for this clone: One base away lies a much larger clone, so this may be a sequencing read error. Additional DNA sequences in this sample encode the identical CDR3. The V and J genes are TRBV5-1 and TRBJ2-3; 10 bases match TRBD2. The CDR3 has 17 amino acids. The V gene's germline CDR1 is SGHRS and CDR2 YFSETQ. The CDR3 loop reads CASSTVKLAGSGDTQYF. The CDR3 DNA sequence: TGCGCCAGCAGCACCGTTAAACTAGCGGGGAGTGGGGATACTCAGTATTTT.

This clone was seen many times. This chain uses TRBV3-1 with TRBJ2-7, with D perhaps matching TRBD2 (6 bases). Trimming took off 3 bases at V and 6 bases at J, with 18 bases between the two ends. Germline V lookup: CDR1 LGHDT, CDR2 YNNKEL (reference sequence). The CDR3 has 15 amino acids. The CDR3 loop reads CASSQGGEYPPEQYF. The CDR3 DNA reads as TGTGCCAGCAGCCAGGGGGGTGAGTACCCCCCCGAGCAGTACTTC.

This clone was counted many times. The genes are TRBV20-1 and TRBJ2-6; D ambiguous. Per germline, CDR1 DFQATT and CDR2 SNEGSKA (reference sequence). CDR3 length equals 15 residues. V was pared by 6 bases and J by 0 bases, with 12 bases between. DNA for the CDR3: TGCAGTGCCCCTCGTTTAAACTCTGGGGCCAACGTCCTGACTTTC. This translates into CSAPRLNSGANVLTF.

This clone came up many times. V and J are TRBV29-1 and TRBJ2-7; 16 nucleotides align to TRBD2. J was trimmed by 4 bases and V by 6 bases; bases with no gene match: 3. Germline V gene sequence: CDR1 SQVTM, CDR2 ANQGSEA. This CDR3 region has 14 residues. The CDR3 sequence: CSVGLAGGRYEQYF. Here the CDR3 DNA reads TGCAGCGTGGGACTAGCGGGAGGGCGGTACGAGCAGTACTTC.

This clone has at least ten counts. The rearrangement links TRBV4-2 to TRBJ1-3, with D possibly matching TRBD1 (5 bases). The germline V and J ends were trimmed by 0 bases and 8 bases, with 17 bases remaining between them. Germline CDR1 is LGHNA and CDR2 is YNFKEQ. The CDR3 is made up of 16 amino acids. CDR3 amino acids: CASSQDLGQGRDTIYF. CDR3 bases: TGTGCCAGCAGCCAAGATCTTGGGCAGGGACGGGACACCATATATTTT.

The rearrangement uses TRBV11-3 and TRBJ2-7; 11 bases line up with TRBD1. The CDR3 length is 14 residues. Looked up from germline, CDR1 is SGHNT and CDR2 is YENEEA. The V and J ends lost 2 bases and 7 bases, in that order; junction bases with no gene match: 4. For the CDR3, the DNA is TGTGCCAGCAGCTTAAGGACAGGGGGCGGTGAGCAGTACTTC. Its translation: CASSLRTGGGEQYF.

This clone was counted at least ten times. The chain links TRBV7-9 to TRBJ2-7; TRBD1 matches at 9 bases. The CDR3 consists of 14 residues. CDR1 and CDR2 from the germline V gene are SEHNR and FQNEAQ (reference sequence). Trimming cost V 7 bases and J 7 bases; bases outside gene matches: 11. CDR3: CASTMETGGGEQYF. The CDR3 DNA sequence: TGTGCCAGCACCATGGAGACAGGGGGGGGTGAGCAGTACTTC.

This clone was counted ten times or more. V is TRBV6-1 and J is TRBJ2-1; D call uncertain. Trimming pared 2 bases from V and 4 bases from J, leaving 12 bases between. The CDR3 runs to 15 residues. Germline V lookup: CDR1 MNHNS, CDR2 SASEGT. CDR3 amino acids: CASSEWYSNYNEQFF. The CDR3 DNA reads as TGTGCCAGCAGTGAATGGTACAGCAATTACAATGAGCAGTTCTTC.

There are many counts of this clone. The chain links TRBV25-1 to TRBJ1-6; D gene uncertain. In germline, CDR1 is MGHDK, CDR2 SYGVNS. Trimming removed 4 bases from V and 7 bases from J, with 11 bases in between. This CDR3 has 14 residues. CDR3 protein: CASSVPGENSPLHF. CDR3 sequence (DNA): TGTGCCAGCAGTGTTCCCGGGGAAAATTCACCCCTCCACTTT.

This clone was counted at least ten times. This CDR3 is CASSLVPKTSGRTDTQYF. CDR3 DNA sequence: TGTGCCAGCAGTTTGGTCCCGAAGACTAGCGGACGCACAGATACGCAGTATTTT. This sequence joins TRBV27 and TRBJ2-3, with 9 bases that match TRBD2. The CDR3 totals 18 residues. V gave up 3 bases and J gave up 1 base; unmatched junction bases: 11. Germline CDR1 is MNHEY and CDR2 is SMNVEV (reference sequence).

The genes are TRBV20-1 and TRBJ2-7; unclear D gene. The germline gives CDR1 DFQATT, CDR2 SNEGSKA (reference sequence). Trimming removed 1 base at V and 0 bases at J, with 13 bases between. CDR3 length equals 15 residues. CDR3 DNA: TGCAGTGCTAGAGGGGTGGCCAGCTCCTCCTACGAGCAGTACTTC. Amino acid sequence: CSARGVASSSYEQYF.

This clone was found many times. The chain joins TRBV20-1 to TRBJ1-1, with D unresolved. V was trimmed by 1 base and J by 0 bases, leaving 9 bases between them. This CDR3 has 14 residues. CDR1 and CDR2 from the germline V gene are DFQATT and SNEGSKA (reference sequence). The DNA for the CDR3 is TGCAGTGCTAGAGGTGTACTGATGAACACTGAAGCTTTCTTT. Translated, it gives CSARGVLMNTEAFF.

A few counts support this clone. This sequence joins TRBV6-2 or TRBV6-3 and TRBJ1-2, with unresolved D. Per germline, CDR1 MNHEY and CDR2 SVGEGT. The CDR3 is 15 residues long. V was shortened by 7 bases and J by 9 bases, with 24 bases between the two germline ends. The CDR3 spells CASTPQAAWAECYTF. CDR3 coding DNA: TGTGCCAGCACCCCGCAGGCCGCTTGGGCGGAATGCTACACCTTC.

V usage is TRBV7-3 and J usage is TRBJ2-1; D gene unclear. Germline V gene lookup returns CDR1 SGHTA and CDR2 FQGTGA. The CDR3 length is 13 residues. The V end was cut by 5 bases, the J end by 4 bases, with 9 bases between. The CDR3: CASSLTGYNEQFF. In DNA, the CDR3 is TGTGCCAGCAGCCTTACCGGGTACAATGAGCAGTTCTTC.

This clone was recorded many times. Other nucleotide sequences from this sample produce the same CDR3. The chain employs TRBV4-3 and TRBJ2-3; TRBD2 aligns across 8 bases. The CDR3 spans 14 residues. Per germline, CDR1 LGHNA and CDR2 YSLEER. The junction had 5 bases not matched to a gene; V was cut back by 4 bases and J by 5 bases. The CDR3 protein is CASSPRGERDTQYF. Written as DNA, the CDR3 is TGCGCCAGCAGCCCGCGGGGGGAAAGAGATACGCAGTATTTT.

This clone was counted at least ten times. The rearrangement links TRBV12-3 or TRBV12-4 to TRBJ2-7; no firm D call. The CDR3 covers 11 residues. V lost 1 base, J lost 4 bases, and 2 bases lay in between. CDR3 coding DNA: TGTGCCAGCAGTTTAGGGTACGAGCAGTACTTC. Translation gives CASSLGYEQYF.

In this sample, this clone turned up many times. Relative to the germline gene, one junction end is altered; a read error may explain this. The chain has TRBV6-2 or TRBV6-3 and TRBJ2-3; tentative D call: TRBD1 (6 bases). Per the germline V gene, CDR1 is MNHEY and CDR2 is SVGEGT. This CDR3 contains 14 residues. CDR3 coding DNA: TGTGCCAGCAGACAGGGTTTGAGCACAGGTACGCAGTATTTT. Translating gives CASRQGLSTGTQYF.

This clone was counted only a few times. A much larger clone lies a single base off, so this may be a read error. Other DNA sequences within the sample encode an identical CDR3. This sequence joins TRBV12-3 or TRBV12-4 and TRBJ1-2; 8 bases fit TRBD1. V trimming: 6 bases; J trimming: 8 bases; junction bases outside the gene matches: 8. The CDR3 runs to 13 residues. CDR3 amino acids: CASSQDRGGGYTF. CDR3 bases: TGTGCCAGCAGCCAAGACAGGGGTGGGGGCTACACCTTC.

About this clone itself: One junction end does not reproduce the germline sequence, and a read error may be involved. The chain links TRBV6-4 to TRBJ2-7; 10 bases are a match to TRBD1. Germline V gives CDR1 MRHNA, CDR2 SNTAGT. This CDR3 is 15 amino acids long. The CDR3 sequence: CASSYSDRGEYEQYF. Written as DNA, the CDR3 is TGTGCCAGCAGTTACTCGGACAGGGGGGAGTACGAGCAATACTTC.